Here is one TCR beta chain with its context. There is no known antigen for this receptor. Qualities for individual bases were not recorded, and no much larger clone is one base off. The data were obtained in a study of blood T cell repertoires in COVID-19 (TCRdb year 2020). A note on the overall study: Samples covering the acute and convalescent phases of COVID-19 were provided by collaborators in the United States, Italy and Spain. Subjects who had been exposed to COVID-19, were actively infected with it, or had recovered from it provided the deeply sampled blood TCRbeta repertoires that made up the dataset. The material from the prospective study consisted of cDNA or gDNA derived from T cells, B-cell-depleted T cells, or PBMCs. The repertoires were released in a freely available public database intended as a resource for research on the immune response to SARS-CoV-2. Nearly every sample came with metadata listing a de-identified subject ID, COVID-19 status, age in years and sex. Where available, HLA class I and class II types were taken from metadata supplied by the sample provider and were not determined by assay-based typing. Samples were obtained from the ongoing ImmuneRACE study (first 160 participants) and from 1,254 subjects provided by 6 global collaborators.

TCRbeta CDR3 regions were amplified from genomic DNA using the immunoSEQ Assay, a bias-controlled multiplex PCR. Under the source paper's analysis protocol: The number of nucleated cells in each sample was estimated from the amplification of reference gene primers within the assay. Sequence reads were collapsed and filtered to measure the absolute abundance of every unique TCRbeta CDR3 rearrangement. Productive Simpson clonality was computed per sample as the square root of Simpson's diversity index over productive rearrangements. TCRdb carries this immuneACCESS record with in-frame sequences only. Its versions omit some clonotypes, under half of them owing to an unresolved V gene in the studies checked, with the rest unexplained. Clonal size and the V and J genes are those of that table, whereas D and trimming came from the DNA. Counted in this sample were 60,000 or so clones; roughly 85% of them appeared once. In total, the top ten clones hold about a sixth of the sample.

Broader findings and caveats from the paper: How much clinical and demographic metadata was included differed by source and by participant, and the metadata was provided uncurated.

There are 14 amino acids in the CDR3, from cysteine to phenylalanine inclusive. Only the CDR3 portion is preserved as DNA: 42 bases, with reading frame beginning at the first base. CDR1 is given as MNHEY and CDR2 as SVGEGT, both from the germline V gene. Germline trimming amounts to 6 bases on V and 5 bases on J, with 9 as the count of junction bases outside the gene matches. Collaborating institutions collected whole blood in K2EDTA tubes following their own protocols. Collaborator samples were shipped for TCRbeta analysis as frozen whole blood, isolated PBMCs, or DNA extracted from either sample type.

The specimen sequenced was peripheral blood. The TCR sequence derives from a human donor in a cohort sampled during active COVID-19. The V and J segments used are TRBV6-2 or TRBV6-3 and TRBJ1-2, and 7 junction bases match TRBD1. The bases are TGTGCCAGCAGCAAAACCGGGACAGCATATGGCTACACCTTC. It is translated as CASSKTGTAYGYTF.